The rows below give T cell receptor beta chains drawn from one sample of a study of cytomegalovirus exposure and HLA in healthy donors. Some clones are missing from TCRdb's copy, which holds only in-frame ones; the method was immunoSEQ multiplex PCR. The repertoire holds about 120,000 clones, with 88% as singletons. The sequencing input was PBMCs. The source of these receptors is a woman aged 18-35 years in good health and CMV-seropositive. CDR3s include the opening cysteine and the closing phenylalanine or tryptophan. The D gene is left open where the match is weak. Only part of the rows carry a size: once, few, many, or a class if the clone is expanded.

CASSDMARDRDEKLFF,TGTGCCAGCAGCGATATGGCCCGGGACAGAGATGAAAAACTGTTTTTT,NA,TRBD1,TRBJ1-4,TRBV5-4
CASSVSPSTDTQYF,TGTGCCAGCAGCGTTTCCCCGAGCACAGATACGCAGTATTTT,once,NA,TRBJ2-3,TRBV5-4
CASSQEGTGVSPLHF,TGCGCCAGCAGCCAAGAGGGGACAGGGGTTTCACCCCTCCACTTT,NA,TRBD1,TRBJ1-6,TRBV4-1
CAIRGGLWNTEAFF,TGTGCCATCAGAGGTGGGCTGTGGAACACTGAAGCTTTCTTT,NA,NA,TRBJ1-1,TRBV10-3
CASSVEQGFSGNTIYF,TGTGCCAGCAGCGTAGAACAGGGCTTCTCTGGAAACACCATATATTTT,NA,NA,TRBJ1-3,TRBV9
CASSVGDRAYEQYF,TGTGCCAGCAGCGTAGGCGACAGGGCGTACGAGCAGTACTTC,NA,TRBD1,TRBJ2-7,TRBV9
CASQRQGPVRETQYF,TGTGCCAGCCAACGACAGGGGCCCGTGAGGGAGACCCAGTACTTC,NA,TRBD1,TRBJ2-5,TRBV18
CASSRWDTKYNEQFF,TGTGCCAGCAGCCGGTGGGACACCAAATACAATGAGCAGTTCTTC,NA,NA,TRBJ2-1,TRBV7-9
CASSPGQGMNTEAFF,TGTGCCAGCAGTCCCGGACAAGGGATGAACACTGAAGCTTTCTTT,NA,NA,TRBJ1-1,TRBV7-9
CASSAGTASTDTQYF,TGTGCCAGCAGTGCCGGGACAGCTAGCACAGATACGCAGTATTTT,NA,TRBD1,TRBJ2-3,TRBV2
CASSPLLSAGANNEQFF,TGTGCCAGCAGCCCCCTATTGTCAGCGGGAGCGAACAATGAGCAGTTCTTC,NA,TRBD2,TRBJ2-1,TRBV7-9
CASSPGLAGELETQYF,TGTGCCAGCAGCCCGGGACTAGCGGGAGAGTTAGAGACCCAGTACTTC,NA,TRBD2,TRBJ2-5,TRBV11-3
CASSLLSDTQYF,TGTGCCAGCAGCTTACTGTCAGATACGCAGTATTTT,NA,NA,TRBJ2-3,TRBV7-9
CASSPRQGRNEQFF,TGTGCCAGCTCACCAAGGCAGGGGCGGAATGAGCAGTTCTTC,once,NA,TRBJ2-1,TRBV18
CATSRVSGAVGYGYTF,TGTGCCACCAGCAGAGTTTCAGGCGCCGTTGGTTATGGCTACACCTTC,NA,NA,TRBJ1-2,TRBV15
CASSGYGGSGYTF,TGTGCCAGCAGTGGGTACGGGGGTAGTGGCTACACCTTC,few,NA,TRBJ1-2,TRBV25-1
CASSESRQGLSGYTF,TGCGCCAGCAGTGAGTCTCGACAGGGATTAAGTGGCTACACCTTC,NA,TRBD1,TRBJ1-2,TRBV10-1
CASKTRGSAKNIQYF,TGTGCCAGTAAGACGAGAGGGTCAGCCAAAAACATTCAGTACTTC,NA,NA,TRBJ2-4,TRBV19
CASSRAFRGGAYNEQFF,TGTGCCAGCAGCCGAGCTTTCCGGGGGGGAGCCTACAATGAGCAGTTCTTC,NA,TRBD2,TRBJ2-1,TRBV5-4
CATSRDLQGGNEQFF,TGTGCCACCAGCAGAGATCTACAGGGAGGGAATGAGCAGTTCTTC,NA,NA,TRBJ2-1,TRBV15
CASSKGGYPTFYF,TGTGCCAGTTCCAAGGGAGGCTACCCCACTTTTTACTTC,NA,NA,TRBJ2-5,TRBV19
CAWLVRGATEAFF,TGTGCCTGGTTGGTCAGGGGGGCCACTGAAGCTTTCTTT,NA,TRBD1,TRBJ1-1,TRBV30
CASLAGITDTQYF,TGCGCCAGCCTAGCGGGGATCACAGATACGCAGTATTTT,NA,TRBD2,TRBJ2-3,TRBV10-2
CASSLSGQGGTEAFF,TGTGCCAGCTCACTTAGTGGACAGGGGGGCACTGAAGCTTTCTTT,NA,TRBD1,TRBJ1-1,TRBV18